These 28 T cell receptor beta chains were sequenced from one sample in a study of blood T cell repertoires in COVID-19. Only in-frame clones appear in the TCRdb table, and some are missing; sequencing was by immunoSEQ multiplex PCR. The sample has hundreds of thousands of clones; approximately 86% are singletons. Sequencing input: peripheral blood. The origin of the receptors is a man aged 60-69 years with acute or convalescent COVID-19.

The chain recombines TRBV5-1 with TRBJ1-1, with 7 bases fitting TRBD1. Germline CDR1 SGHRS, CDR2 YFSETQ. V lost 4 bases and J lost 5; bases outside the gene matches: 5. This CDR3 has 13 residues. DNA of the CDR3: TGCGCCAGCAGCCCCACGACAGGGACTGAAGCTTTCTTT. Protein product: CASSPTTGTEAFF.

This chain joins TRBV14 and TRBJ1-6; no firm D call. The CDR3 is made up of 15 amino acids. V gave up 1 base and J gave up 6 bases, with 10 bases separating them. Germline V gives CDR1 SGHDN, CDR2 FVKESK. As DNA, the CDR3 is TGTGCCAGCAGCCAAGCGCTGGGGAGTAATTCACCCCTCCACTTT. This gives the protein CASSQALGSNSPLHF.

This chain joins TRBV19 and TRBJ2-1; TRBD1 matches at 12 bases. This CDR3 is 22 amino acids long. CDR1 LNHDA and CDR2 SQIVND come from the germline V gene (reference sequence). Unmatched junction bases numbered 24, after V lost 5 bases and J lost 4 bases. The CDR3 reads CASSAGTGGELAGIPRYNEQFF. The CDR3 region has the DNA TGTGCCAGTAGTGCCGGGACAGGGGGCGAACTAGCGGGGATTCCGAGGTACAATGAGCAGTTCTTC.

The rearrangement links TRBV9 to TRBJ1-1, with no clear D. Germline CDR1 is SGDLS and CDR2 is YYNGEE. The V and J ends lost 3 bases and 5 bases respectively, with 11 bases between them. This CDR3 has 13 amino acids. CDR3 sequence: CASSGGPTTEAFF. As DNA, the CDR3 is TGTGCCAGCAGCGGCGGCCCGACTACTGAAGCTTTCTTT.

The CDR3 here is CASSYRGTGLNSPLHF. CDR3 nucleotide sequence: TGTGCCAGCAGTTACCGCGGGACAGGGTTGAATTCACCCCTCCACTTT. This chain uses TRBV6-5 with TRBJ1-6, with 9 bases matching TRBD1. CDR3 length: 16 residues. V shed 2 bases and J 7 bases; nucleotides not matched to a gene: 6. The germline CDR1 and CDR2 sequences are MNHEY and SVGAGI.

This chain connects TRBV9 to TRBJ1-3, with D possibly being TRBD1 (5 bases). The length of the CDR3 is 15 residues. Trimming removed 1 base from V and 0 bases from J, with 8 bases in between. The germline V gene encodes CDR1 SGDLS and CDR2 YYNGEE. The CDR3, as DNA: TGTGCCAGCAGCGTAACAGGTTCCTCTGGAAACACCATATATTTT. It translates to CASSVTGSSGNTIYF.

The rearrangement joins TRBV3-1 (or the pseudogene TRBV3-2) to TRBJ2-7, with TRBD1 matching over 10 bases. The CDR3 runs 19 residues. Germline V gives CDR1 LGHDT, CDR2 YNNKEL (reference sequence). V was clipped by 0 bases and J by 2 bases; unmatched bases: 13. The CDR3: CASSQDSRPSGTGAYEQYF. The CDR3 DNA sequence: TGTGCCAGCAGCCAAGATTCCCGGCCATCTGGGACAGGGGCCTACGAGCAGTACTTC.

This clone was counted only a few times. This CDR3 is CSARRDYGYTF. The CDR3 DNA sequence: TGCAGTGCCCGCCGGGACTATGGCTACACCTTC. The chain is built from TRBV20-1 and TRBJ1-2; unclear D gene. V lost 6 bases, J lost 3 bases, and 8 bases lay in between. Looked up from germline, CDR1 is DFQATT and CDR2 is SNEGSKA (reference sequence). The length of the CDR3 is 11 residues.

This sequence joins TRBV15 and TRBJ1-1; TRBD1 is a possible D gene (5 bases). V shed 0 bases and J shed 0 bases, with 23 bases lying between them. The CDR3 has 20 residues. The germline CDR1 and CDR2 sequences are LNHNV and YYDKDF (reference sequence). The CDR3 protein is CATSRDPRGGYGRMNTEAFF. The DNA for the CDR3 is TGTGCCACCAGCAGAGATCCGAGGGGAGGCTACGGACGAATGAACACTGAAGCTTTCTTT.

This sequence joins TRBV3-1 (or the pseudogene TRBV3-2) and TRBJ2-5, with TRBD2 as a possible D gene (7 bases). The CDR3 length is 14 residues. Germline lookup yields CDR1 LGHDT and CDR2 YNNKEL (reference sequence). V was cut by 1 base and J by 4 bases, with 10 bases left in between. Here the CDR3 reads CASSQGGGAETQYF. DNA of the CDR3: TGTGCCAGCAGCCAAGGTGGGGGGGCAGAGACCCAGTACTTC.

The J gene is TRBJ1-2, the V gene TRBV18; weak D call: TRBD1 (6 bases). Trimming pared 4 bases from V and 4 bases from J, leaving 19 bases between. This CDR3 contains 16 residues. CDR1 and CDR2 from the germline V gene are KGHSH and LQKENI. In DNA form, the CDR3 reads TGTGCCAGCTCACTCGCAAAATGGGAACAGGGCTATGGCTACACCTTC. Its translation: CASSLAKWEQGYGYTF.

V is TRBV6-5 and J is TRBJ2-1, with 10 positions matching TRBD1. J lost 5 bases, V lost 0 bases, and 4 bases had no gene match. The CDR3 totals 16 residues. Germline loops: CDR1 MNHEY, CDR2 SVGAGI. The CDR3 bases are TGTGCCAGCAGTTACTCGAGAGGGACAGGGGACAATGAGCAGTTCTTC. Translated, it gives CASSYSRGTGDNEQFF.

The chain uses TRBV9 and TRBJ1-3; D gene uncertain. The germline gives CDR1 SGDLS, CDR2 YYNGEE. V was clipped by 3 bases and J by 1 base, with 14 bases between them. This CDR3 comprises 16 residues. Here the CDR3 reads CASSGNRGSSGNTIYF. Here the CDR3 DNA reads TGTGCCAGCAGCGGAAACCGGGGATCTTCTGGAAACACCATATATTTT.

The CDR3 nucleotides read TGTGCCAGCAGCGGAGGACTAGGGGAGACCCAGTACTTC. It translates to CASSGGLGETQYF. The rearrangement joins TRBV4-2 to TRBJ2-5, with TRBD2 matching over 7 bases. Germline V gives CDR1 LGHNA, CDR2 YNFKEQ. The V and J ends lost 5 bases and 5 bases, in that order; junction bases with no gene match: 5. The CDR3 loop spans 13 amino acids.

The chain links TRBV5-1 to TRBJ1-6; D not certain. V was shortened by 0 bases and J by 8 bases, with 6 bases between the two germline ends. The CDR3 runs to 13 residues. Per the germline V gene, CDR1 is SGHRS and CDR2 is YFSETQ. The CDR3 DNA follows: TGCGCCAGCAGCTTGGAAAGCGATTCACCCCTCCACTTT. This gives the protein CASSLESDSPLHF. Drawing the rest from reference TRBV5-1 and TRBJ1-6, the complete variable domain is KAGVTQTPRYLIKTRGQQVTLSCSPISGHRSVSWYQQTPGQGLQFLFEYFSETQRNKGNFPGRFSGRQFSNSRSEMNVSTLELGDSALYLCASSLESDSPLHFGNGTRLTVT.

The chain joins TRBV20-1 to TRBJ2-7, with 8 bases aligning to TRBD1. The ends lost 3 bases at V and 3 bases at J; junction bases unmatched: 7. There are 14 residues in the CDR3. Germline CDR1 reads DFQATT; CDR2 reads SNEGSKA (reference sequence). CDR3 DNA: TGCAGTGCTAGTAAGGGGACAGGTGACTACGAGCAGTACTTC. This encodes CSASKGTGDYEQYF.

The CDR3 sequence is CAWSRRGSPEAFF. CDR3 sequence (DNA): TGTGCCTGGAGCCGCAGGGGATCGCCTGAAGCTTTCTTT. This rearrangement joins TRBV30 to TRBJ1-1; TRBD1 is a possible D gene (6 bases). This CDR3 is built from 13 residues. Per germline, CDR1 GTSNPN and CDR2 SVGIG (reference sequence). V was clipped by 3 bases and J by 6 bases, with 14 bases between them.

The V call is TRBV18, the J call TRBJ1-2; TRBD1 is a possible D gene (5 bases). With 6 bases removed from V and 2 bases from J, the gap between germline ends came to 13 bases. Germline CDR1 is KGHSH and CDR2 is LQKENI. This CDR3 region has 14 residues. The CDR3 region is CASSPGGRNYGYTF. CDR3 sequence (DNA): TGTGCCAGCTCTCCCGGGGGACGGAACTATGGCTACACCTTC. Based on the CDR3 plus reference TRBV18 and TRBJ1-2, the full variable domain is NAGVMQNPRHLVRRRGQEARLRCSPMKGHSHVYWYRQLPEEGLKFMVYLQKENIIDESGMPKERFSAEFPKEGPSILRIQQVVRGDSAAYFCASSPGGRNYGYTFGSGTRLTVV.

The rearrangement joins TRBV27 to TRBJ1-4, with D tentatively TRBD1 (5 bases). The V gene's germline CDR1 is MNHEY and CDR2 SMNVEV (reference sequence). This CDR3 has 14 residues. The V and J ends lost 0 bases and 7 bases respectively, with 9 bases between them. The CDR3 loop reads CASSLSRGGEKLFF. The CDR3 DNA reads as TGTGCCAGCAGTTTATCTAGGGGAGGTGAAAAACTGTTTTTT.

In its sample, this clone was seen once. V usage is TRBV3-1 (or the pseudogene TRBV3-2) and J usage is TRBJ1-2, with 10 bases lining up with TRBD1. With V trimmed by 5 bases and J by 6 bases, 9 bases remained unmatched. CDR3 length: 15 residues. Per germline, CDR1 LGHDT and CDR2 YNNKEL (reference sequence). Written as DNA, the CDR3 is TGTGCCAGCAGCAGGCCGGGACAGGGGACACATGGCTACACCTTC. It specifies CASSRPGQGTHGYTF.

The rearrangement uses TRBV4-3 and TRBJ1-2; 7 positions match TRBD1. The CDR3 loop spans 17 amino acids. V was pared by 0 bases and J by 4 bases, with 11 bases of the junction left unmatched. Germline V gene lookup returns CDR1 LGHNA and CDR2 YSLEER. The CDR3 reads CASSQDWRQGRIYGYTF. The CDR3 nucleotides read TGCGCCAGCAGCCAAGATTGGAGACAGGGACGTATCTATGGCTACACCTTC.

The V call is TRBV2, the J call TRBJ2-5; tentatively, D is TRBD2 (6 bases). Germline-derived CDR1 and CDR2 are SNHLY and FYNNEI. The CDR3 spans 14 residues. Deletions cut 6 bases from V and 5 bases from J, with 16 bases between. CDR3 bases: TGTGCCAGCAGACCGGGACTCATGCGGGAGACCCAGTACTTC. It is translated as CASRPGLMRETQYF.

The V and J genes are TRBV11-2 and TRBJ1-5; D is ambiguous. Germline V gene data show CDR1 as SGHAT and CDR2 as FQNNGV. The CDR3 length is 13 residues. V was clipped by 2 bases and J by 4 bases, with 6 bases between them. CDR3 coding DNA: TGTGCCAGCAGCTTATCCCTAAATCAGCCCCAGCATTTT. Encoded protein: CASSLSLNQPQHF. The whole variable domain, remainder taken from reference TRBV11-2 and TRBJ1-5, is EAGVAQSPRYKIIEKRQSVAFWCNPISGHATLYWYQQILGQGPKLLIQFQNNGVVDDSQLPKDRFSAERLKGVDSTLKIQPAKLEDSAVYLCASSLSLNQPQHFGDGTRLSIL.

The V call is TRBV19, the J call TRBJ1-2; 7 nucleotides agree with TRBD1. The CDR3 totals 15 residues. J gave up 2 bases and V 5 bases, and 8 bases lay outside the gene matches. Germline V gene lookup returns CDR1 LNHDA and CDR2 SQIVND (reference sequence). The CDR3 DNA reads as TGTGCCAGTAGTGCTTCGGACAGGAGCAACTATGGCTACACCTTC. Translated: CASSASDRSNYGYTF.

The V call is TRBV7-3, the J call TRBJ1-2; D is perhaps TRBD1 (5 bases). The germline V gene encodes CDR1 SGHTA and CDR2 FQGTGA. The ends were cut back, 5 bases at V and 6 bases at J, with 22 bases in the middle. The CDR3 has 16 amino acids. CDR3 in DNA: TGTGCCAGCAGCGCCTCCGAGACAGCCAGGAAGGATGGCTACACCTTC. Translating it yields CASSASETARKDGYTF.

The chain joins TRBV18 to TRBJ2-7, with TRBD1 matching 10 bases. J was trimmed by 6 bases and V by 5 bases; bases with no gene match: 7. The V gene's germline CDR1 is KGHSH and CDR2 LQKENI. The CDR3 is made up of 14 amino acids. CDR3: CASSMRQGAIEQYF. The CDR3 region has the DNA TGTGCCAGCTCAATGAGACAGGGGGCGATCGAGCAGTACTTC.

The V call is TRBV9, the J call TRBJ1-6; the D is unclear. Germline V gene lookup returns CDR1 SGDLS and CDR2 YYNGEE. The V gene lost 3 bases and the J gene lost 4 bases, with 17 bases spanning the gap. This CDR3 is 17 amino acids long. The CDR3 reads CASSADGVLSYNSPLHF. The CDR3 DNA reads TGTGCCAGCAGCGCCGACGGGGTCCTATCTTATAATTCACCCCTCCACTTT.

This clone showed up just once. The V call is TRBV5-4, the J call TRBJ2-3, with TRBD2 identical over 12 bases. CDR1 and CDR2 (germline): SGHNT, YYREEE (reference sequence). V lost 0 bases and J lost 5; bases outside the gene matches: 7. There are 17 residues in the CDR3. CDR3 nucleotides: TGTGCCAGCAGCTTGGGGCTAGCGGGGGGGCAGAGAGATACGCAGTATTTT. It yields the protein CASSLGLAGGQRDTQYF. Full variable domain (rest looked up from reference TRBV5-4 and TRBJ2-3): ETGVTQSPTHLIKTRGQQVTLRCSSQSGHNTVSWYQQALGQGPQFIFQYYREEENGRGNFPPRFSGLQFPNYSSELNVNALELDDSALYLCASSLGLAGGQRDTQYFGPGTRLTVL.